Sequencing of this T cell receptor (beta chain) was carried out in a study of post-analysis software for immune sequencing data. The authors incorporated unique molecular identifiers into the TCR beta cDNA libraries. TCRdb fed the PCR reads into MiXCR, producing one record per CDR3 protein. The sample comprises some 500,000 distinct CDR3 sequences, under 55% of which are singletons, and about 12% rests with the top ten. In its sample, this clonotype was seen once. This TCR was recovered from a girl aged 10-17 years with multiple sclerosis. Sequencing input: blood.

CDR3 sequence: CASSSSSGTAYEQYF. In DNA form, the CDR3 reads TGTGCCAGCAGCTCGAGTTCCGGGACAGCCTACGAGCAGTACTTC. The chain recombines TRBV7-2 with TRBJ2-7; the match to TRBD1 covers 7 bases. With V trimmed by 4 bases and J by 2 bases, 8 bases remained unmatched. Per germline, CDR1 SGHTA and CDR2 FQGNSA. The CDR3 contains 15 residues.